This entry describes one T cell receptor beta chain. Its matching antigen is unknown. Negative isolation yielded the CD8+ and CD4+ T cells, while FACS enriched the TEMRA cells. Germline lookup yields CDR1 MNHEY and CDR2 SVGAGI. The CDR3 extends over 20 amino acids. The ends lost 2 bases at V and 7 bases at J; junction bases unmatched: 18. Random hexamers were used to reverse transcribe an amount of roughly 0.5 to 1 ug RNA. An immunoSEQ multiplex PCR generated amplified TCR beta CDR3 products spanning 54 Vbeta and 13 Jbeta. TCRdb reprocessed the immunoSEQ multiplex PCR reads via MiXCR and lists one record per CDR3 protein. The data show about 120,000 distinct CDR3 sequences, roughly 92% seen once. These data belong to a study of CD8 T cells in Susac syndrome. Findings and caveats of the study: It was acknowledged in the study that the number of individuals who were included in its TCR sequencing and HLA analysis was relatively small.

V usage is TRBV6-5 and J usage is TRBJ2-1; 12 bases fit TRBD2. Sequencing was performed on CD8+ T cells from PBMCs. The TCR sequence derives from a human donor in good health. The CDR3 here is CASSYDPRRQLAGGLNEQFF. The CDR3 DNA follows: TGTGCCAGCAGTTACGACCCGCGCCGACAGCTAGCGGGAGGGTTGAATGAGCAGTTCTTC.